The 5 T cell receptor beta chains listed next were all sequenced from one sample in a study of blood T cell repertoires in COVID-19. This table comes from immunoSEQ multiplex PCR, and its TCRdb copy is limited to in-frame clones, with some not included. This sample has some 120,000 clones; 85% to 90% occur once, and the top ten carry 1.5%. The sequenced sample consisted of peripheral blood. Receptors originate from a human donor in a cohort sampled during active COVID-19.

In DNA, the CDR3 is TGTGCCAGCAGCCAAGGGGTCGGGGAGCATTCACCCCTCCACTTT. Residues: CASSQGVGEHSPLHF. The chain has TRBV4-2 and TRBJ1-6; D uncertain. The CDR3 is 15 residues long. Looked up from germline, CDR1 is LGHNA and CDR2 is YNFKEQ. V lost 1 base and J 8 bases, leaving 12 bases between the germline ends.

This clone was seen only once. The chain carries TRBV2 and TRBJ1-5, with D uncertain. This CDR3 is 15 amino acids long. CDR1 and CDR2 (germline): SNHLY, FYNNEI. CDR3 bases: TGTGCGTCTAAGTCGGGAGTAGCCGGGAATCAGCCCCAGCATTTT. This encodes CASKSGVAGNQPQHF.

The rearrangement joins TRBV28 to TRBJ1-6; D is undetermined. Germline CDR1 and CDR2: MDHEN and SYDVKM. The length of the CDR3 is 12 residues. V was trimmed by 6 bases and J by 6 bases, leaving 6 bases between them. CDR3 coding DNA: TGTGCCAGCAGCTACAGTAATTCACCCCTCCACTTT. As protein: CASSYSNSPLHF.

This sequence joins TRBV2 and TRBJ2-7; TRBD1 matches at 7 bases. Per the germline V gene, CDR1 is SNHLY and CDR2 is FYNNEI. The CDR3 is 15 residues long. Trimming at V came to 6 bases and at J to 2 bases, leaving 10 bases not matched to a gene. In DNA form, the CDR3 reads TGTGCCAGCAGGGTAGACAGGGCCGGGGCCTACGAGCAGTACTTC. It is translated as CASRVDRAGAYEQYF.

The chain is built from TRBV14 and TRBJ1-1; D is ambiguous. Germline CDR1 SGHDN, CDR2 FVKESK. V lost 4 bases and J 0 bases, leaving 12 bases between the germline ends. The CDR3 covers 15 residues. Here the CDR3 DNA reads TGTGCCAGCAGCCCGAAGCCGGGAATGAACACTGAAGCTTTCTTT. It encodes CASSPKPGMNTEAFF.